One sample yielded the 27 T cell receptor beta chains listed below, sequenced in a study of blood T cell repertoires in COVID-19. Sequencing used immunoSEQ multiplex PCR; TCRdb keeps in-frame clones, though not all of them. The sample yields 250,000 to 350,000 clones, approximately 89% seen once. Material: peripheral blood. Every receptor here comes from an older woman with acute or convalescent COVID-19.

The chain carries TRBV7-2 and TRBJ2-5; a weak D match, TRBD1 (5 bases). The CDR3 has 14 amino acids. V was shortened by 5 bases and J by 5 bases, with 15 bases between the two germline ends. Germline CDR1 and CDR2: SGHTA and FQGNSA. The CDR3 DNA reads TGTGCCAGCAGCCAGGGTGGGCGGCGGGAGACCCAGTACTTC. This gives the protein CASSQGGRRETQYF.

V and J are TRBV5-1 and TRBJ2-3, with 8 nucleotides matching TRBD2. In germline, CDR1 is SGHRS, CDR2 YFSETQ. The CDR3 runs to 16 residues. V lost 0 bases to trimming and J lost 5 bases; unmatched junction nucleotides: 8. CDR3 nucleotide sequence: TGCGCCAGCAGCTTGGTAGGCGGGAGGTTGGTAGATACGCAGTATTTT. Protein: CASSLVGGRLVDTQYF.

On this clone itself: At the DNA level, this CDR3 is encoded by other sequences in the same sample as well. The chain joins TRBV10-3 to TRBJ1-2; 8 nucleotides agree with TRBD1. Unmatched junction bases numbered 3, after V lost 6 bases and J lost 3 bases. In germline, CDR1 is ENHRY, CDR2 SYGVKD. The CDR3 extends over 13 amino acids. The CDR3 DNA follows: TGTGCCATCAGCGGACAGGGAGACTATGGCTACACCTTC. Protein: CAISGQGDYGYTF.

In DNA, the CDR3 is TGTGCCAGCAGCCTCGCGGGACAGGGAAACTACAATGAGCAGTTCTTC. Protein sequence: CASSLAGQGNYNEQFF. The chain is built from TRBV7-2 and TRBJ2-1, with 9 bases aligning to TRBD1. J gave up 3 bases and V 5 bases, and 8 bases lay outside the gene matches. The CDR3 totals 16 residues. Germline-derived CDR1 and CDR2 are SGHTA and FQGNSA. The full variable domain, completed using reference TRBV7-2 and TRBJ2-1, is GAGVSQSPSNKVTEKGKDVELRCDPISGHTALYWYRQSLGQGLEFLIYFQGNSAPDKSGLPSDRFSAERTGGSVSTLTIQRTQQEDSAVYLCASSLAGQGNYNEQFFGPGTRLTVL.

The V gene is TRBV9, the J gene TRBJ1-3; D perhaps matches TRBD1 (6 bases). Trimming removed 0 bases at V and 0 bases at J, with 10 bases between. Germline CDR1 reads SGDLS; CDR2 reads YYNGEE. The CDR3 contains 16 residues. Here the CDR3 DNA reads TGTGCCAGCAGCGTAGCGGGACACCACTCTGGAAACACCATATATTTT. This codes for CASSVAGHHSGNTIYF. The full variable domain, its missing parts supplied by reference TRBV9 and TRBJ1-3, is DSGVTQTPKHLITATGQRVTLRCSPRSGDLSVYWYQQSLDQGLQFLIQYYNGEERAKGNILERFSAQQFPDLHSELNLSSLELGDSALYFCASSVAGHHSGNTIYFGEGSWLTVV.

CDR3 DNA sequence: TGTGCCATCAGGCTGGGGGGGGAAGATACGCAGTATTTT. This translates into CAIRLGGEDTQYF. The V and J genes are TRBV10-3 and TRBJ2-3, with 7 bases matching TRBD2. The CDR3 runs to 13 residues. V was pared by 6 bases and J by 5 bases, with 5 bases of the junction left unmatched. Germline V gene data show CDR1 as ENHRY and CDR2 as SYGVKD.

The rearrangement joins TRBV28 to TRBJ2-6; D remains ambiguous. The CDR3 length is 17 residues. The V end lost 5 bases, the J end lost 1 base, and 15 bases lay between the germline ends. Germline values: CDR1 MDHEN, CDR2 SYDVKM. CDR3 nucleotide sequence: TGTGCCAGCAGTCTTAGTTCACACAGATCTGGGGCCAACGTCCTGACTTTC. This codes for CASSLSSHRSGANVLTF.

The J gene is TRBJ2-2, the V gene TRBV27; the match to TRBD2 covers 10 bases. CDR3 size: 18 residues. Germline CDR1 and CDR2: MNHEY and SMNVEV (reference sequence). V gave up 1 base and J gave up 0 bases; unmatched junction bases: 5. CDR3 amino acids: CASSLFPSGGANTGELFF. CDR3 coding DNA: TGTGCCAGCAGTTTATTCCCTAGCGGGGGAGCGAACACCGGGGAGCTGTTTTTT.

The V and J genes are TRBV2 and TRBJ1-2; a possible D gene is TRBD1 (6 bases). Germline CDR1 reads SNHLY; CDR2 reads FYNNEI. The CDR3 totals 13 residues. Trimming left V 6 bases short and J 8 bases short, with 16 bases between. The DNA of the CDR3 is TGTGCCAGCAGAGGACAGCCCGTTGGAGGCTACACCTTC. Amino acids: CASRGQPVGGYTF.

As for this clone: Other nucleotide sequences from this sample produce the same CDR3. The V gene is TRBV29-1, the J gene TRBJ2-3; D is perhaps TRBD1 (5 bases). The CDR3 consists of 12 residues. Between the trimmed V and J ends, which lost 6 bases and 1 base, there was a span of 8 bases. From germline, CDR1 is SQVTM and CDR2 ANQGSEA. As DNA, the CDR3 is TGCAGCGTCGTGACAGGCACAGATACGCAGTATTTT. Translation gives CSVVTGTDTQYF.

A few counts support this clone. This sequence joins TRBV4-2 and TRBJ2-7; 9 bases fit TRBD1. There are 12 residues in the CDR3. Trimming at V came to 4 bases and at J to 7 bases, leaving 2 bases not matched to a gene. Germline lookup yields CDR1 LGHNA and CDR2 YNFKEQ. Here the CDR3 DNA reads TGTGCCAGCAGCCGACAGGGGGGGGAGCAGTACTTC. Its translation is CASSRQGGEQYF.

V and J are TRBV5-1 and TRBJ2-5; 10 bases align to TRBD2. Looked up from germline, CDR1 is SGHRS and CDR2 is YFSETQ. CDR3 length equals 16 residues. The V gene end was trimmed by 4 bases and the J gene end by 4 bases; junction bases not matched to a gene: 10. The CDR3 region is CASSIGTSAMGETQYF. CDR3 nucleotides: TGCGCCAGCAGCATCGGGACTAGCGCTATGGGAGAGACCCAGTACTTC.

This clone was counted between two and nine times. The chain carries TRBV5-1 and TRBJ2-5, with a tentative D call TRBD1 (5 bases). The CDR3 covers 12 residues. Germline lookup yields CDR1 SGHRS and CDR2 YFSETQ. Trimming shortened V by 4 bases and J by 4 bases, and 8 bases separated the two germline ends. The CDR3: CASSPTGETQYF. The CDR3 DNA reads TGCGCCAGCAGCCCTACAGGAGAGACCCAGTACTTC.

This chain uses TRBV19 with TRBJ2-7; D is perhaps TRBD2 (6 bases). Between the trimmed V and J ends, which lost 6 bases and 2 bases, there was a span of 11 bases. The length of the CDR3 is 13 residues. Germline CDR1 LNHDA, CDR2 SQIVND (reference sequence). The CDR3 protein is CASSNGRTYEQYF. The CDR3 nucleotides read TGTGCCAGTAGCAACGGGAGAACCTACGAGCAGTACTTC.

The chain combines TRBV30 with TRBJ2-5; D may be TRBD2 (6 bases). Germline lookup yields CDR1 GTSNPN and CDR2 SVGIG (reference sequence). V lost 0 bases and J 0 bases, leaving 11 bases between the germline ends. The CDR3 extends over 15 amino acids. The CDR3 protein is CAWSVGLTNQETQYF. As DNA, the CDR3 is TGTGCCTGGAGTGTGGGACTCACTAACCAAGAGACCCAGTACTTC.

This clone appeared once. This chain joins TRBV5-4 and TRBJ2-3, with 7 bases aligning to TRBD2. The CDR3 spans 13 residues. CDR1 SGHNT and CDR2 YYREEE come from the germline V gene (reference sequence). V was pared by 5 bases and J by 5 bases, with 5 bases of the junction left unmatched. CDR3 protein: CASRVGGEDTQYF. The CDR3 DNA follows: TGTGCCAGCAGGGTTGGGGGGGAAGATACGCAGTATTTT. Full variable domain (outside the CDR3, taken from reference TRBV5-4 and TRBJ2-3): ETGVTQSPTHLIKTRGQQVTLRCSSQSGHNTVSWYQQALGQGPQFIFQYYREEENGRGNFPPRFSGLQFPNYSSELNVNALELDDSALYLCASRVGGEDTQYFGPGTRLTVL.

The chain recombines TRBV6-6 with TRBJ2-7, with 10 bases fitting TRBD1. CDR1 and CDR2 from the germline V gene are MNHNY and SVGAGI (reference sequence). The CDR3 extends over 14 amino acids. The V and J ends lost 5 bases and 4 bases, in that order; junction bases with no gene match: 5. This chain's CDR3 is CASSNRDRGYEQYF. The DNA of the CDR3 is TGTGCCAGCAGTAACCGGGACAGGGGTTACGAGCAGTACTTC.

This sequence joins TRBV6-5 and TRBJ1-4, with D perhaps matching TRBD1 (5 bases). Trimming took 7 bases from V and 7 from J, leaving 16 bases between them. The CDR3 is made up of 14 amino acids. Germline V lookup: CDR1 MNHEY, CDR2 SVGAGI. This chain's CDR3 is CASTTGHMSEKLFF. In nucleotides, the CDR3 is TGTGCCAGCACTACCGGACATATGAGTGAAAAACTGTTTTTT.

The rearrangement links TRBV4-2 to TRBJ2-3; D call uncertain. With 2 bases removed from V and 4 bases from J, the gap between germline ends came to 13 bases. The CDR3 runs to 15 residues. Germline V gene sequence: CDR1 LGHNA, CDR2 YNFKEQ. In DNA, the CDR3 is TGTGCCAGCAGCCAATCGGCAGGTGCTGCAGATACGCAGTATTTT. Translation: CASSQSAGAADTQYF.

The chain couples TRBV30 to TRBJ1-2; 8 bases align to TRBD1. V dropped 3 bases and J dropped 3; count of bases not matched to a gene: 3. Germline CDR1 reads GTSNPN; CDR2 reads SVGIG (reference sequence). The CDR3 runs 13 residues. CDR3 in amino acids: CAWSDRGHYGYTF. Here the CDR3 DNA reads TGTGCCTGGAGCGACAGGGGACACTATGGCTACACCTTC.

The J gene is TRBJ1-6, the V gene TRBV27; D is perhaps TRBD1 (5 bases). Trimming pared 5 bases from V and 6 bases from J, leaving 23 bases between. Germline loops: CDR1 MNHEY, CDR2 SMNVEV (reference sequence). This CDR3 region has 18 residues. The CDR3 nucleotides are TGTGCCAGCAGTCTTACTATGGGGGAGGATATGAGTAATTCACCCCTCCACTTT. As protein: CASSLTMGEDMSNSPLHF.

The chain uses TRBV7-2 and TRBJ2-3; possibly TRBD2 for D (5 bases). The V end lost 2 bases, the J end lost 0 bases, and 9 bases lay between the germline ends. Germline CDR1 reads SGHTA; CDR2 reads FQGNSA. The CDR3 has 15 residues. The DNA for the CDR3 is TGTGCCAGCAGCTTACGCCTAGCAAGCACAGATACGCAGTATTTT. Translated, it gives CASSLRLASTDTQYF. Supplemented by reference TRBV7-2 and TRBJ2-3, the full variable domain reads GAGVSQSPSNKVTEKGKDVELRCDPISGHTALYWYRQSLGQGLEFLIYFQGNSAPDKSGLPSDRFSAERTGGSVSTLTIQRTQQEDSAVYLCASSLRLASTDTQYFGPGTRLTVL.

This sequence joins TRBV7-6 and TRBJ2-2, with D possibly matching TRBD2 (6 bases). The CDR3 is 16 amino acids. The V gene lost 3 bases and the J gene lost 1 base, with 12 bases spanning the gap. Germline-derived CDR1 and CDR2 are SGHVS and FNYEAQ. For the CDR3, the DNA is TGTGCCAGCAGCTTGCTGGAGGGGCAGAACACCGGGGAGCTGTTTTTT. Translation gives CASSLLEGQNTGELFF.

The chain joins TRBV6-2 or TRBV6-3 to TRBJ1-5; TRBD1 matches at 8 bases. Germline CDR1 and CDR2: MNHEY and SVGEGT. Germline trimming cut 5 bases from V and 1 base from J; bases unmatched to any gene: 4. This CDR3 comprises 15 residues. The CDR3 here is CASSAYRGSNQPQHF. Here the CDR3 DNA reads TGTGCCAGCAGTGCTTACAGGGGGAGCAATCAGCCCCAGCATTTT.

This chain's CDR3 is CASSSRRSRDEKLFF. The CDR3 nucleotides read TGTGCCAGCAGTTCTAGGAGGTCGAGGGATGAAAAACTGTTTTTT. This chain joins TRBV27 and TRBJ1-4; D is uncertain. CDR1 is MNHEY, CDR2 SMNVEV, per germline (reference sequence). With 4 bases removed from V and 6 bases from J, the gap between germline ends came to 15 bases. This CDR3 region has 15 residues.

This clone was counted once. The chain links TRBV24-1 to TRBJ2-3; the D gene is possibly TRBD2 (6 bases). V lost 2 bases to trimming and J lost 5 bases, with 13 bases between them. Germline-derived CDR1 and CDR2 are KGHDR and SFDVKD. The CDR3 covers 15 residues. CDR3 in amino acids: CATSDSQRAEDTQYF. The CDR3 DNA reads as TGTGCCACCAGTGATTCCCAGCGGGCGGAAGATACGCAGTATTTT.

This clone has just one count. The CDR3 protein is CASSPVAGADTQYF. CDR3 in DNA: TGCGCCAGCAGCCCAGTAGCGGGCGCAGATACGCAGTATTTT. This chain joins TRBV4-3 and TRBJ2-3; 7 bases line up with TRBD2. Trimming at V came to 4 bases and at J to 4 bases, leaving 5 bases not matched to a gene. The germline CDR1 and CDR2 sequences are LGHNA and YSLEER. The CDR3 runs to 14 residues.